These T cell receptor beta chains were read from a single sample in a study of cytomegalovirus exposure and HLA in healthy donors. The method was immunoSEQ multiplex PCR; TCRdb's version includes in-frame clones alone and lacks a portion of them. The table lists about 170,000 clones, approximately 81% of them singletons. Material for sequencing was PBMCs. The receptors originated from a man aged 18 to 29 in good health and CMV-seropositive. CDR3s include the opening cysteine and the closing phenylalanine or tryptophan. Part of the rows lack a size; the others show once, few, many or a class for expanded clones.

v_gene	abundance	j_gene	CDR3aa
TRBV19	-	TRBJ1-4	CASSAQGASNEKLFF
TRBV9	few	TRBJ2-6	CASSVDPGITGANVLTF
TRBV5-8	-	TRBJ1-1	CASSLDQNTEAFF
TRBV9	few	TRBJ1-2	CASSHSGPRSDKGYGYTF
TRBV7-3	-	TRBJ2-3	CASSRGTSGVYEQYF
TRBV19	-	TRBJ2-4	CATNGLASNSQYF
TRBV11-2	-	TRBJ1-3	CASSSSTGRSGNTIYF
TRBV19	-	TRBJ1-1	CASSIRGWPGGNTEAFF
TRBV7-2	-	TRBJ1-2	CASSLVRGVNYGYTF
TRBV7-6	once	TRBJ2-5	CASSLSAKQGAIGWEQYF
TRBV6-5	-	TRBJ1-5	CASTPGSNQPQHF
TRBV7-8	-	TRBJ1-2	CASSLASDRNYGYTF
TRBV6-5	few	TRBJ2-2	CASSYGGQGAGELFF
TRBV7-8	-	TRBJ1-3	CASSLVELGNTIYF
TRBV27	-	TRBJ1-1	CASGRQDFEAFF
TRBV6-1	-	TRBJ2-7	CASSPPTGLSGEQYF
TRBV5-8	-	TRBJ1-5	CASSRGRGGSDNQPQHF
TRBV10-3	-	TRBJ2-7	CAITEDSFEQYF
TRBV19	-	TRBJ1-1	CASTETENTEAFF
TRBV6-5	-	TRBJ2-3	CASSYYVASTDTQYF
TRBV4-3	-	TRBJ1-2	CASSQDSETRYGYTF
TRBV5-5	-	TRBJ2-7	CASSSTGGDNYEQYF
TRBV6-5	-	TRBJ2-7	CASRPGLAGAYEQYF
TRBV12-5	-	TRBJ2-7	CASGLVLAGGTFRSYEQYF
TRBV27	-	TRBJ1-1	CASSFREDTEAFF
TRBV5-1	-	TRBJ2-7	CASSQGHSSYEQYF
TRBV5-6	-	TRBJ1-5	CASSGGTGAYQPQHF
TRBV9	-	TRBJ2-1	CASSVGSGGANEQFF
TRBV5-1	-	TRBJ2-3	CASSLAGSTDTQYF
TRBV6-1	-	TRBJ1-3	CASRDRSSGNTIYF
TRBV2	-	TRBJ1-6	CASRTRGDYNSPLHF
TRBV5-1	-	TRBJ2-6	CASSLGGQGVAGANVLTF
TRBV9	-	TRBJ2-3	CASTRTPSSTDTQYF
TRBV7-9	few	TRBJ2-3	CASSSIQGAADTQYF
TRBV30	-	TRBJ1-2	CAWSLLSSGGYTF
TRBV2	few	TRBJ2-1	CASSEAGVEQFF
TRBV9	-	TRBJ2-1	CASSPSRPLKNEQFF
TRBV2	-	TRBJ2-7	CASSDSVTGGSYEQYF
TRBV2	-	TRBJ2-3	CASNGLAGGQGDTQYF
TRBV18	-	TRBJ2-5	CASSHGTATSGETQYF
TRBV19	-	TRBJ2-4	CASSIGSGAKNIQYF
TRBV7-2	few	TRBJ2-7	CASSFGQAGYEQYF
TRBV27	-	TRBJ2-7	CASSGGTGPSYEQYF
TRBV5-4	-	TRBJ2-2	CASSWGTGANTGELFF
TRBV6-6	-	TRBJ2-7	CASGIGAEQYF
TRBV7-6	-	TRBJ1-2	CASSPDMSYGYTF
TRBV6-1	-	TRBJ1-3	CASSAGGTGNTIYF
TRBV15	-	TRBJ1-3	CATSRGARSGNTIYF
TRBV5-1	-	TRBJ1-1	CASSTGQYGTEAFF
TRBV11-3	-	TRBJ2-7	CASGWGGAASYEQYF
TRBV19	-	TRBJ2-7	CASSIATVSSYEQYF
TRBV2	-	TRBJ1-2	CASGPQGAVGYTF